A single sample gave rise to the 20 T cell receptor beta chains below, sequenced in a study of Graves' ophthalmopathy and Graves' hyperthyroidism. RNA transcripts were the template, and TCR beta CDR3 regions were amplified from them. RT-PCR was first run with HTBI primers, then multiplex PCR in a second round. Each CDR3 protein gets one entry after TCRdb re-called the multiplex PCR reads with MiXCR. The top ten clones hold about 40% of a sample with about 700,000 distinct CDR3 sequences, 40% of them seen once. Sequencing input: peripheral blood. These receptors came from an adult man with Graves' ophthalmopathy.

This chain uses TRBV7-2 with TRBJ1-1, with a possible D match to TRBD1 (5 bases). Germline CDR1 is SGHTA and CDR2 is FQGNSA. V was trimmed by 3 bases and J by 1 base, leaving 12 bases between them. This CDR3 is built from 15 residues. This chain's CDR3 is CASSLYGAGNTEAFF. The DNA of the CDR3 is TGTGCCAGCAGCTTGTATGGGGCAGGGAACACTGAAGCTTTCTTT.

This clonotype was counted ten times or more. The chain recombines TRBV7-3 with TRBJ1-6; D remains ambiguous. Between the trimmed V and J ends, which lost 2 bases and 7 bases, there was a span of 12 bases. Germline V gives CDR1 SGHTA, CDR2 FQGTGA. The CDR3 has 15 residues. CDR3 loop: CASSLRSRSNSPLHF. CDR3 coding DNA: TGTGCCAGCAGCTTACGGTCCCGGTCCAATTCACCCCTCCACTTT.

The V call is TRBV20-1, the J call TRBJ1-3, with 8 bases identical to TRBD1. The trim removed 3 bases at V and 2 bases at J, leaving 3 bases unmatched. From germline, CDR1 is DFQATT and CDR2 SNEGSKA (reference sequence). The CDR3 length is 14 residues. The CDR3 sequence is CSASTGGAGNTIYF. The CDR3 DNA sequence: TGCAGTGCTAGCACAGGGGGAGCTGGAAACACCATATATTTT.

The rearrangement links TRBV7-2 to TRBJ1-1; D remains ambiguous. Trimming stripped 0 bases from V and 6 bases from J, with 11 bases between. This CDR3 region has 14 residues. Per germline, CDR1 SGHTA and CDR2 FQGNSA. The CDR3 DNA is TGTGCCAGCAGCTTAGCCGGCGCCGGGCCTGAAGCTTTCTTT. It is translated as CASSLAGAGPEAFF. Full variable domain (outside the CDR3, taken from reference TRBV7-2 and TRBJ1-1): GAGVSQSPSNKVTEKGKDVELRCDPISGHTALYWYRQSLGQGLEFLIYFQGNSAPDKSGLPSDRFSAERTGGSVSTLTIQRTQQEDSAVYLCASSLAGAGPEAFFGQGTRLTVV.

This sequence joins TRBV29-1 and TRBJ1-1, with D uncertain. CDR3 length: 13 amino acids. V was shortened by 6 bases and J by 1 base, with 12 bases between the two germline ends. In germline, CDR1 is SQVTM, CDR2 ANQGSEA. The CDR3 sequence is CSVLADGNTEAFF. The CDR3 coding sequence is TGCAGCGTCCTTGCGGACGGGAACACTGAAGCTTTCTTT.

This clonotype has just a few counts. The genes are TRBV7-9 and TRBJ2-7, with D perhaps TRBD1 (5 bases). Germline CDR1 reads SEHNR; CDR2 reads FQNEAQ (reference sequence). This CDR3 is built from 13 residues. Trimming removed 3 bases from V and 7 bases from J, with 13 bases in between. The CDR3 nucleotides are TGTGCCAGCAGCTTGGGGCTAGTCGGGGAGCAGTACTTC. Protein: CASSLGLVGEQYF.

This clonotype was counted ten times or more. The CDR3 sequence: CSVEGDSSYEQYF. CDR3 DNA sequence: TGCAGCGTTGAAGGAGACAGCTCCTACGAGCAGTACTTC. The chain has TRBV29-1 and TRBJ2-7; a weak D match, TRBD1 (5 bases). Germline-derived CDR1 and CDR2 are SQVTM and ANQGSEA. This CDR3 region has 13 residues. Trimming left V 1 base short and J 0 bases short, with 7 bases between.

This clonotype occurred once. Compared with germline, one end of the junction differs, possibly owing to a read error. This chain uses TRBV10-2 with TRBJ1-4; unclear D gene. Germline-derived CDR1 and CDR2 are WSHSY and SAAADI. The CDR3 spans 11 residues. CDR3: CASSYGRRLFF. As DNA, the CDR3 is TGTGCCAGCAGTTACGGGCGCCGGTTGTTTTTT.

In its sample, this clonotype was seen a few times. CDR3 sequence reads: CASRPATGANQPQHF. In DNA form, the CDR3 reads TGTGCCAGCAGACCCGCGACAGGGGCAAATCAGCCCCAGCATTTT. The chain recombines TRBV2 with TRBJ1-5, with 8 bases lining up with TRBD1. This CDR3 is built from 15 residues. CDR1 is SNHLY, CDR2 FYNNEI, per germline. V trimming: 6 bases; J trimming: 4 bases; junction bases outside the gene matches: 8.

This clonotype has only a few counts. The rearrangement links TRBV7-2 to TRBJ2-2; D not certain. The germline V gene encodes CDR1 SGHTA and CDR2 FQGNSA. V was cut by 5 bases and J by 1 base, with 8 bases left in between. The CDR3 sequence is 14 residues long. In DNA, the CDR3 is TGTGCCAGCAGCCCACACAGGAACACCGGGGAGCTGTTTTTT. Protein: CASSPHRNTGELFF. Drawing the rest from reference TRBV7-2 and TRBJ2-2, the complete variable domain is GAGVSQSPSNKVTEKGKDVELRCDPISGHTALYWYRQSLGQGLEFLIYFQGNSAPDKSGLPSDRFSAERTGGSVSTLTIQRTQQEDSAVYLCASSPHRNTGELFFGEGSRLTVL.

The chain couples TRBV9 to TRBJ2-7; D gene unclear. CDR1 is SGDLS and CDR2 is YYNGEE in the germline V gene. V was clipped by 0 bases and J by 2 bases, with 12 bases between them. CDR3 length: 15 amino acids. In DNA form, the CDR3 reads TGTGCCAGCAGCGTAGAAGTGGCCCTTACCTACGAGCAGTACTTC. It codes for CASSVEVALTYEQYF.

This clonotype appeared many times. The rearrangement uses TRBV7-8 and TRBJ1-5; D unresolved. Trimming removed 2 bases at V and 0 bases at J, with 5 bases between. CDR3 length equals 14 residues. From germline, CDR1 is SGHVS and CDR2 FQNEAQ. The CDR3 nucleotides read TGTGCCAGCAGCTTACCAAATAGCAATCAGCCCCAGCATTTT. It yields the protein CASSLPNSNQPQHF.

This clonotype was counted only a few times. The chain carries TRBV29-1 and TRBJ2-3, with 12 bases that match TRBD2. Germline loops: CDR1 SQVTM, CDR2 ANQGSEA. The trim removed 4 bases at V and 3 bases at J, leaving 8 bases unmatched. This CDR3 is built from 16 residues. For the CDR3, the DNA is TGCAGCGTTGTGAGGACTAGCGGGATCGGGACAGATACGCAGTATTTT. Protein product: CSVVRTSGIGTDTQYF.

The genes are TRBV5-1 and TRBJ1-4; 7 positions agree with TRBD1. With 4 bases clipped from V and 4 bases from J, the junction kept 7 bases outside the gene matches. The CDR3 is made up of 15 amino acids. Per the germline V gene, CDR1 is SGHRS and CDR2 is YFSETQ. CDR3 nucleotide sequence: TGCGCCAGCAGCCTTGCCGGACAGGTTAATGAAAAACTGTTTTTT. It codes for CASSLAGQVNEKLFF. Filled out from reference TRBV5-1 and TRBJ1-4, the complete variable domain reads KAGVTQTPRYLIKTRGQQVTLSCSPISGHRSVSWYQQTPGQGLQFLFEYFSETQRNKGNFPGRFSGRQFSNSRSEMNVSTLELGDSALYLCASSLAGQVNEKLFFGSGTQLSVL.

V gene TRBV11-1 combines with J gene TRBJ1-6; unclear D gene. Germline V gene data show CDR1 as SGHAT and CDR2 as FQDESV (reference sequence). The CDR3 runs to 17 residues. V was trimmed by 8 bases and J by 7 bases, leaving 24 bases between them. The CDR3 nucleotides are TGTGCCAGCTCACCACCGTTGGGAACCGTTTACAATTCACCCCTCCACTTT. It yields the protein CASSPPLGTVYNSPLHF.

The chain recombines TRBV11-2 with TRBJ2-7, with TRBD1 identical over 8 bases. The CDR3 runs 15 residues. J gave up 3 bases and V 5 bases, and 9 bases lay outside the gene matches. Germline V gene sequence: CDR1 SGHAT, CDR2 FQNNGV. The CDR3 DNA follows: TGTGCCAGCAGCCAAGTGAACAGGGGGTACTACGAGCAGTACTTC. Residues: CASSQVNRGYYEQYF.

On this clonotype itself: This may stem from a read error, because a much larger clone lies one nucleotide away. The chain carries TRBV7-2 and TRBJ1-6; D call uncertain. CDR3 length equals 15 residues. In germline, CDR1 is SGHTA, CDR2 FQGNSA. CDR3 in amino acids: CASSSVGGLNSPPHF. Here the CDR3 DNA reads TGTGCCAGCAGCTCCGTTGGAGGATTAAATTCACCCCCCCACTTT.

In its sample, this clonotype was seen once. This sequence may be a read error, since a much larger clone differs from it by one base. CDR3 sequence (DNA): TGTGCCAGTACCCAGGACAGCCTGAACACTGAAGCTTTGTTT. Amino acids: CASTQDSLNTEALF. The chain is built from TRBV2 and TRBJ1-1; possible D gene TRBD1, 6 bases. Germline V gives CDR1 SNHLY, CDR2 FYNNEI. This CDR3 has 14 amino acids.

This clonotype was seen at least ten times. The chain carries TRBV10-3 and TRBJ1-6; D is ambiguous. The CDR3 contains 17 residues. Trimming shortened V by 2 bases and J by 5 bases, and 16 bases separated the two germline ends. Germline V lookup: CDR1 ENHRY, CDR2 SYGVKD. The CDR3 spells CAISEAPEDGDNSPLHF. CDR3 sequence (DNA): TGTGCCATCAGTGAGGCACCTGAGGACGGAGATAATTCACCCCTCCACTTT.

This clonotype was detected a few times. This chain connects TRBV12-3 or TRBV12-4 to TRBJ1-5, with D possibly TRBD1 on 5 matching bases. The V gene lost 3 bases and the J gene lost 7 bases, with 16 bases spanning the gap. The CDR3 sequence is 15 residues long. CDR3 nucleotide sequence: TGTGCCAGCAGTTTTTCTGGGGGGGTGGGGCAGCCCCAGCATTTT. Translating it yields CASSFSGGVGQPQHF.